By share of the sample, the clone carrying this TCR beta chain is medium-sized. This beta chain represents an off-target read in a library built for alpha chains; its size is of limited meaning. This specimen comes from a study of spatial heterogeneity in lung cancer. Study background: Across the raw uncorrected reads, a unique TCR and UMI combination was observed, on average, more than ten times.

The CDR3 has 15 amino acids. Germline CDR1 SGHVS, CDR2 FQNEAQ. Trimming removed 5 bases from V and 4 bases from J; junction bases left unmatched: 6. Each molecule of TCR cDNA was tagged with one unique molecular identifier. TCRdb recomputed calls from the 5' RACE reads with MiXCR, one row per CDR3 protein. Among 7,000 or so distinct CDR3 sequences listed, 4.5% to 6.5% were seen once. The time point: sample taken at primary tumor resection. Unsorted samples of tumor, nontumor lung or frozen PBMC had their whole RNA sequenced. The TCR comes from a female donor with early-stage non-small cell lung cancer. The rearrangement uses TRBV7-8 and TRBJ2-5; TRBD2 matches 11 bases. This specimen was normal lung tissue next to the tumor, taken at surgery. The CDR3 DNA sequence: TGTGCCAGCAGCACGCCTAGCGGGAGGAGAGAGACCCAGTACTTC. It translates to CASSTPSGRRETQYF. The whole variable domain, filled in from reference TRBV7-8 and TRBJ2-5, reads GAGVSQSPRYKVAKRGQDVALRCDPISGHVSLFWYQQALGQGPEFLTYFQNEAQLDKSGLPSDRFFAERPEGSVSTLKIQRTQQEDSAVYLCASSTPSGRRETQYFGPGTRLLVL.